This T cell receptor beta chain was identified in a study of shared clonotypes between healthy human individuals. TCRdb keeps only in-frame clones here, not all; method: immunoSEQ multiplex PCR. The data show approximately 1.1 million clones, with around 78% seen just once and under 0.6% held by the top ten. Comment on this clone: The antigen is undetermined.

Germline CDR1 SGHRS, CDR2 YFSETQ. The V gene end was trimmed by 1 base and the J gene end by 6 bases; junction bases not matched to a gene: 5. The length of the CDR3 is 14 residues. General study points: For sorted subsets, rarefaction showed incomplete sequencing despite large depth.

Material for sequencing was memory CD4+ T cells from PBMCs. Subset indicated: CD45RA-negative fraction. This sequence joins TRBV5-1 and TRBJ2-3; 7 nucleotides align to TRBD2. This sequence originates from a man younger than 30 in good health. Some clones in this sample may be carry-over from other donors' samples. For the CDR3, the DNA is TGCGCCAGCAGCTTGACAGCGGGATTGGATACGCAGTATTTT. Amino acid sequence: CASSLTAGLDTQYF. The whole variable domain, remainder taken from reference TRBV5-1 and TRBJ2-3, is KAGVTQTPRYLIKTRGQQVTLSCSPISGHRSVSWYQQTPGQGLQFLFEYFSETQRNKGNFPGRFSGRQFSNSRSEMNVSTLELGDSALYLCASSLTAGLDTQYFGPGTRLTVL.